The rows below give T cell receptor beta chains drawn from one sample of a study of breast tumors, draining lymph nodes, adjacent tissues. TCRdb analysed the multiplex PCR reads with MiXCR anew, one entry per CDR3 protein. The table shows under 70,000 distinct CDR3 sequences, with around two fifths occurring only once. The specimen was breast tumor tissue. The origin of the receptors is a female donor with breast cancer. Some clones in this sample may be carry-over from other donors' samples. Each CDR3 is given with its conserved first and last residue. Each record gives: CDR3 length, D gene, V gene, clone size, J gene, CDR3 DNA, CDR3 protein. A D gene is named only where the DNA matches it firmly. Not every row has a clone size; where given, it reads once, few, many or a size class.

cdr3_length: 14; d_call: .; v_call: TRBV5-1; clone_size: .; j_call: TRBJ1-3; cdr3_nt: TGCGCCAGCAGCGAGGGTAGGCCTAGATACACCATATATTTT; cdr3_aa: CASSEGRPRYTIYF
cdr3_length: 13; d_call: .; v_call: TRBV12-5; clone_size: many; j_call: TRBJ2-5; cdr3_nt: TGTGCTAGTGGTTTCAGCGCGCGAGAGACCCAGTACTTC; cdr3_aa: CASGFSARETQYF
cdr3_length: 13; d_call: .; v_call: TRBV5-1; clone_size: many; j_call: TRBJ2-3; cdr3_nt: TGCGCCAGCAGCAACCAACTCGGAGATACGCAGTATTTT; cdr3_aa: CASSNQLGDTQYF
cdr3_length: 16; d_call: TRBD2; v_call: TRBV12-5; clone_size: many; j_call: TRBJ2-1; cdr3_nt: TGTGCTAGTGGTTCCCGACTAGCGGGGTCCTACAATGAGCAGTTCTTC; cdr3_aa: CASGSRLAGSYNEQFF
cdr3_length: 16; d_call: .; v_call: TRBV5-4; clone_size: .; j_call: TRBJ1-3; cdr3_nt: TGTGCCAGCAGCCCGAGCGTAGGGGGAGGGGGAAACACCATATATTTT; cdr3_aa: CASSPSVGGGGNTIYF
cdr3_length: 15; d_call: TRBD2; v_call: TRBV29-1; clone_size: .; j_call: TRBJ2-3; cdr3_nt: TGCAGCGTTGATGTACTAGCGGGGTTCACAGATACGCAGTATTTT; cdr3_aa: CSVDVLAGFTDTQYF
cdr3_length: 13; d_call: TRBD1; v_call: TRBV20-1; clone_size: many; j_call: TRBJ2-7; cdr3_nt: TGCAGTGCCCCCGCGGACAGGGCCTACGAGCAGTACTTC; cdr3_aa: CSAPADRAYEQYF
cdr3_length: 13; d_call: TRBD1; v_call: TRBV12-3/TRBV12-4; clone_size: many; j_call: TRBJ2-7; cdr3_nt: TGTGCCAGCAGACCGACAGGGGACTACGAGCAGTACTTC; cdr3_aa: CASRPTGDYEQYF
cdr3_length: 17; d_call: TRBD1; v_call: TRBV6-1; clone_size: .; j_call: TRBJ2-3; cdr3_nt: TGTGCCAGCAGTGGAAGGGGTAGGACAGGGAGCACAGATACGCAGTATTTT; cdr3_aa: CASSGRGRTGSTDTQYF
cdr3_length: 21; d_call: TRBD2; v_call: TRBV12-3/TRBV12-4; clone_size: .; j_call: TRBJ2-5; cdr3_nt: TGTGCCAGCAGCCCAGATGGTAGGGGAACTAGCGGGGGGGCAGCGGGAAAGACCCAGTACTTC; cdr3_aa: CASSPDGRGTSGGAAGKTQYF
cdr3_length: 14; d_call: .; v_call: TRBV29-1; clone_size: .; j_call: TRBJ2-1; cdr3_nt: TGCAGTGCCCGAGCGCAGGATTCCTACAATGAGCAGTTCTTC; cdr3_aa: CSARAQDSYNEQFF
cdr3_length: 16; d_call: .; v_call: TRBV7-3; clone_size: once; j_call: TRBJ2-3; cdr3_nt: TGTGCCAGCAGCTTAACAGGGTATACTAGCACAGATACGCCGTATTTC; cdr3_aa: CASSLTGYTSTDTPYF
cdr3_length: 12; d_call: .; v_call: TRBV11-1; clone_size: .; j_call: TRBJ2-2; cdr3_nt: TGTGCCAGCAGCTTCGGTGCCGGGGAGCTGTTTTTT; cdr3_aa: CASSFGAGELFF
cdr3_length: 14; d_call: .; v_call: TRBV15; clone_size: many; j_call: TRBJ1-6; cdr3_nt: TGTGCCACCAGCAGAGGGGAGTTCAATTCACCCCTCCACTTT; cdr3_aa: CATSRGEFNSPLHF
cdr3_length: 13; d_call: TRBD1; v_call: TRBV7-9; clone_size: .; j_call: TRBJ1-2; cdr3_nt: TGTGTCAGCATCAATCAGGGGGTGGACGGCTACACCTTC; cdr3_aa: CVSINQGVDGYTF
cdr3_length: 15; d_call: .; v_call: TRBV14; clone_size: many; j_call: TRBJ2-3; cdr3_nt: TGTGCCAGCAGCCAAGACAGGGGAAGGACAGATACGCAGTATTTT; cdr3_aa: CASSQDRGRTDTQYF
cdr3_length: 14; d_call: .; v_call: TRBV6-5; clone_size: many; j_call: TRBJ1-4; cdr3_nt: TGTGCCAGCAGATTATCCAATACAGATGAAAAACTGTTTTTT; cdr3_aa: CASRLSNTDEKLFF
cdr3_length: 11; d_call: .; v_call: TRBV7-2; clone_size: many; j_call: TRBJ2-1; cdr3_nt: TGTGCCAGCACCCCAAGCCATGAGCAGTTCTTC; cdr3_aa: CASTPSHEQFF
cdr3_length: 20; d_call: .; v_call: TRBV24-1; clone_size: .; j_call: TRBJ1-5; cdr3_nt: TGTGCCACCAGTGACATTAGGACTAGCGGGAGGGAGCCTAGCAATCAGCCCCAGCATTTT; cdr3_aa: CATSDIRTSGREPSNQPQHF
cdr3_length: 15; d_call: .; v_call: TRBV7-9; clone_size: many; j_call: TRBJ1-2; cdr3_nt: TGTGCCAGCAGGGAAACACAGGGATCAGATAGTGGCTACCCCTTC; cdr3_aa: CASRETQGSDSGYPF
cdr3_length: 12; d_call: .; v_call: TRBV5-6; clone_size: .; j_call: TRBJ1-2; cdr3_nt: TGTGCCAGCAGCTTTAGTAACTATGGCTACACCTTC; cdr3_aa: CASSFSNYGYTF
cdr3_length: 14; d_call: .; v_call: TRBV5-1; clone_size: .; j_call: TRBJ2-5; cdr3_nt: TGCGCCAGCAGCTTGGCCAGGCGACAAGACACCCAGTACTTC; cdr3_aa: CASSLARRQDTQYF
cdr3_length: 14; d_call: .; v_call: TRBV20-1; clone_size: many; j_call: TRBJ1-1; cdr3_nt: TGCAGTGCTAGCCTGGGGGCAGGGGCGATTGAAGCTTTCTTT; cdr3_aa: CSASLGAGAIEAFF
cdr3_length: 17; d_call: TRBD2; v_call: TRBV7-9; clone_size: .; j_call: TRBJ2-3; cdr3_nt: TGTGCCAGCAGCTTAGGGCTAGCGGGGGGGTCCTACAATGAGCAGTATTTT; cdr3_aa: CASSLGLAGGSYNEQYF
cdr3_length: 16; d_call: .; v_call: TRBV11-2; clone_size: .; j_call: TRBJ2-5; cdr3_nt: TGTGCCAGCAGCTCCCAGTCCCGGGCATTACAAAGGACCCAGTACTTC; cdr3_aa: CASSSQSRALQRTQYF
cdr3_length: 16; d_call: TRBD1; v_call: TRBV7-2; clone_size: .; j_call: TRBJ1-5; cdr3_nt: TGTGCCAGCAGCTTAAGGGACAGGGAGTTCAATCAGCCCCAGCATTTT; cdr3_aa: CASSLRDREFNQPQHF
cdr3_length: 12; d_call: .; v_call: TRBV20-1; clone_size: many; j_call: TRBJ2-3; cdr3_nt: TGCAGTGCTAGAGATGTTGCAGATACGCAGTATTTT; cdr3_aa: CSARDVADTQYF